The 21 T cell receptor beta chains in this list originate from one sample, sequenced in a study of patients and donors after allogeneic stem cell transplantation. From the RT-PCR reads, TCRdb called clonotypes with MiXCR, one entry per CDR3 protein. The sample lists about 960,000 distinct CDR3 sequences; approximately 19% were seen once. Specimen: blood, either unsorted or a sorted T cell fraction (not recorded which). These receptors originate from a human donor who was either an allogeneic HSCT recipient or a stem cell or donor lymphocyte infusion donor (not recorded which). It is not recorded whose cells these are; they may come from a transplant donor.

This clonotype occurred a few times. J is TRBJ2-4 and V is TRBV12-3 or TRBV12-4, with 9 bases aligning to TRBD1. The CDR3 is made up of 16 amino acids. V lost 6 bases and J lost 4; bases outside the gene matches: 10. The CDR3 bases are TGTGCCAGCAGCCCGGGACAGGGTCTAAAGAAAAACATTCAGTACTTC. Its protein is CASSPGQGLKKNIQYF.

This clonotype has only a few counts. CDR3 bases: TGTGCCAGCAGCTCCTGGACAGGGACCTACGAGCAGTACTTC. Its translation: CASSSWTGTYEQYF. The chain is built from TRBV7-2 and TRBJ2-7; 8 positions agree with TRBD1. The CDR3 contains 14 residues. Germline trimming cut 4 bases from V and 2 bases from J; bases unmatched to any gene: 4. Germline CDR1 is SGHTA and CDR2 is FQGNSA.

This clonotype was counted between two and nine times. The genes are TRBV28 and TRBJ2-7, with D unresolved. V gave up 1 base and J gave up 0 bases, with 13 bases separating them. From germline, CDR1 is MDHEN and CDR2 SYDVKM. The CDR3 totals 16 residues. Written as DNA, the CDR3 is TGTGCCAGCAGTTTATCCCCGACCGACGGCTCCTACGAGCAGTACTTC. It codes for CASSLSPTDGSYEQYF.

In its sample, this clonotype was seen once. The V gene is TRBV4-1, the J gene TRBJ2-5; weak D call: TRBD2 (6 bases). The ends were cut back, 1 base at V and 3 bases at J, with 15 bases in the middle. The CDR3 totals 16 residues. Germline CDR1 reads MGHRA; CDR2 reads YSYEKL. CDR3 protein: CASSQGAGQLKETQYF. CDR3 nucleotides: TGCGCCAGCAGCCAAGGGGCGGGGCAGTTAAAAGAGACCCAGTACTTC.

The V and J genes are TRBV7-9 and TRBJ1-3; maybe TRBD1 (5 bases). There are 14 residues in the CDR3. The germline V gene has CDR1 SEHNR and CDR2 FQNEAQ (reference sequence). With 5 bases removed from V and 5 bases from J, the gap between germline ends came to 13 bases. In DNA, the CDR3 is TGTGCCAGCAGCCCGGGACGTCAGCGAAACACCATATATTTT. This codes for CASSPGRQRNTIYF.

This clonotype was counted between two and nine times. This rearrangement joins TRBV12-3 or TRBV12-4 to TRBJ2-1, with 7 bases identical to TRBD2. With 3 bases clipped from V and 4 bases from J, the junction kept 9 bases outside the gene matches. This CDR3 is 16 amino acids long. Here the CDR3 reads CASSLSRREIYNEQFF. The CDR3 DNA reads as TGTGCCAGCAGTTTGAGCCGGCGGGAGATTTACAATGAGCAGTTCTTC.

This clonotype was seen a handful of times. V usage is TRBV19 and J usage is TRBJ1-5; D may be TRBD1 (6 bases). The CDR3 extends over 15 amino acids. Per germline, CDR1 LNHDA and CDR2 SQIVND (reference sequence). V was shortened by 6 bases and J by 1 base, with 13 bases between the two germline ends. CDR3 sequence (DNA): TGTGCCAGTAGAGAAAATGGACAGAGCAATCAGCCCCAGCATTTT. This gives the protein CASRENGQSNQPQHF.

The genes are TRBV20-1 and TRBJ2-7; 9 bases match TRBD2. The junction had 6 bases not matched to a gene; V was cut back by 0 bases and J by 3 bases. This CDR3 has 15 residues. Germline lookup yields CDR1 DFQATT and CDR2 SNEGSKA (reference sequence). The CDR3 sequence is CSARDIRTSDYEQYF. CDR3 sequence (DNA): TGCAGTGCTAGAGATATACGGACTAGCGACTACGAGCAGTACTTC.

This clonotype was seen at least ten times. J is TRBJ2-1 and V is TRBV7-2; TRBD2 aligns across 8 bases. Germline trimming cut 4 bases from V and 15 bases from J; bases unmatched to any gene: 5. Per the germline V gene, CDR1 is SGHTA and CDR2 is FQGNSA. CDR3 length: 11 residues. CDR3 sequence reads: CASSSGLARFF. The CDR3 coding sequence is TGTGCCAGCAGCTCCGGACTAGCACGGTTCTTC.

Written as DNA, the CDR3 is TGTGCCAGCGGGACAGGGGGGAAAACTGAAGCTTTCTTT. Amino acids: CASGTGGKTEAFF. J is TRBJ1-1 and V is TRBV7-9; TRBD1 agrees at 11 bases. J gave up 5 bases and V 8 bases, and 4 bases lay outside the gene matches. The CDR3 extends over 13 amino acids. Germline loops: CDR1 SEHNR, CDR2 FQNEAQ (reference sequence).

This clonotype was seen ten or more times. The chain recombines TRBV9 with TRBJ2-5; D unclear. CDR1 SGDLS and CDR2 YYNGEE come from the germline V gene. The CDR3 spans 13 residues. Deletions cut 0 bases from V and 2 bases from J, with 5 bases between. Here the CDR3 reads CASSVANQETQYF. CDR3 sequence (DNA): TGTGCCAGCAGCGTAGCGAATCAAGAGACCCAGTACTTC. Looking up the rest from reference TRBV9 and TRBJ2-5 gives the full variable domain: DSGVTQTPKHLITATGQRVTLRCSPRSGDLSVYWYQQSLDQGLQFLIQYYNGEERAKGNILERFSAQQFPDLHSELNLSSLELGDSALYFCASSVANQETQYFGPGTRLLVL.

The rearrangement joins TRBV7-2 to TRBJ2-1, with D perhaps matching TRBD1 (5 bases). Looked up from germline, CDR1 is SGHTA and CDR2 is FQGNSA. The V and J ends lost 7 bases and 3 bases respectively, with 13 bases between them. The CDR3 spans 14 residues. The CDR3 nucleotides read TGTGCCAGCAACCCCACAGGTTTCTACAATGAGCAGTTCTTC. Translation gives CASNPTGFYNEQFF.

Many counts were recorded for this clonotype. The rearrangement uses TRBV11-2 and TRBJ1-1; the D gene is possibly TRBD1 (5 bases). Germline assignment: CDR1 SGHAT and CDR2 FQNNGV. V shed 9 bases and J shed 7 bases, with 12 bases lying between them. This CDR3 is 11 amino acids long. In nucleotides, the CDR3 is TGTGCCAGTAGCCGGGGGATTGAAGCTTTCTTT. Its translation is CASSRGIEAFF. Supplemented by reference TRBV11-2 and TRBJ1-1, the full variable domain reads EAGVAQSPRYKIIEKRQSVAFWCNPISGHATLYWYQQILGQGPKLLIQFQNNGVVDDSQLPKDRFSAERLKGVDSTLKIQPAKLEDSAVYLCASSRGIEAFFGQGTRLTVV.

This clonotype was recorded many times. This chain links TRBV12-3 or TRBV12-4 with TRBJ2-2, with TRBD2 as a possible D gene (6 bases). This CDR3 has 17 residues. V was shortened by 5 bases and J by 5 bases, with 21 bases between the two germline ends. The CDR3, as DNA: TGTGCCAGCAGTCCAGAAACAGGCTTTGGGAGGACCGGGGAGCTGTTTTTT. Its protein is CASSPETGFGRTGELFF.

This clonotype was counted only a few times. J is TRBJ1-2 and V is TRBV20-1; D is perhaps TRBD1 (6 bases). This CDR3 has 16 amino acids. V lost 3 bases, J lost 3 bases, and 20 bases lay in between. Germline CDR1 DFQATT, CDR2 SNEGSKA (reference sequence). CDR3 coding DNA: TGCAGTGCTAGCTCCGGGACAAGGGGAAGATACTATGGCTACACCTTC. It specifies CSASSGTRGRYYGYTF.

This clonotype was counted between two and nine times. The chain couples TRBV27 to TRBJ2-2; 7 bases agree with TRBD2. Per the germline V gene, CDR1 is MNHEY and CDR2 is SMNVEV (reference sequence). The CDR3 has 15 residues. V shed 4 bases and J 6 bases; nucleotides not matched to a gene: 8. The CDR3 DNA sequence: TGTGCCAGCAGTTCCCTGGGACTAAGCTCCGGGGAGCTGTTTTTT. Translation: CASSSLGLSSGELFF.

The sample holds a few counts of this clonotype. The genes are TRBV25-1 and TRBJ2-1; the D gene is possibly TRBD1 (6 bases). The CDR3 is made up of 14 amino acids. Trimming stripped 5 bases from V and 8 bases from J, with 16 bases between. CDR1 is MGHDK and CDR2 is SYGVNS in the germline V gene. In DNA, the CDR3 is TGTGCCAGCAGTCCTCCGTATGGGGGCGATGAGCAGTTCTTC. Its protein product is CASSPPYGGDEQFF. Supplemented by reference TRBV25-1 and TRBJ2-1, the full variable domain reads EADIYQTPRYLVIGTGKKITLECSQTMGHDKMYWYQQDPGMELHLIHYSYGVNSTEKGDLSSESTVSRIRTEHFPLTLESARPSHTSQYLCASSPPYGGDEQFFGPGTRLTVL.

The CDR3 here is CAWLAGEAETQYF. The CDR3 coding sequence is TGTGCCTGGTTAGCGGGAGAGGCGGAGACCCAGTACTTC. The chain carries TRBV30 and TRBJ2-5, with 9 bases aligning to TRBD2. The CDR3 consists of 13 residues. V gave up 5 bases and J gave up 5 bases; unmatched junction bases: 6. Germline V lookup: CDR1 GTSNPN, CDR2 SVGIG (reference sequence).

Worth noting for this clonotype: The germline gene is not matched at one end of the junction; a read error may be the cause. V usage is TRBV5-6 and J usage is TRBJ2-7; 7 bases fit TRBD1. CDR3 length: 12 residues. Germline V gene data show CDR1 as SGHDT and CDR2 as YYEEEE. This chain's CDR3 is CASSFRQGFKNF. Written as DNA, the CDR3 is TGTGCCAGCAGCTTTAGACAGGGATTCAAGAACTTC. The full variable domain, completed using reference TRBV5-6 and TRBJ2-7, is DAGVTQSPTHLIKTRGQQVTLRCSPKSGHDTVSWYQQALGQGPQFIFQYYEEEERQRGNFPDRFSGHQFPNYSSELNVNALLLGDSALYLCASSFRQGFKNFGPGTRLTVT.

This clonotype has at least ten counts. The V gene is TRBV5-1, the J gene TRBJ2-2, with TRBD2 matching 7 bases. CDR1 is SGHRS, CDR2 YFSETQ, per germline. V lost 4 bases, J lost 1 base, and 4 bases stayed unmatched. This CDR3 has 15 residues. DNA of the CDR3: TGCGCCAGCAGCGTAGCGGGTTGGAACACCGGGGAGCTGTTTTTT. Its translation: CASSVAGWNTGELFF.

The rearrangement uses TRBV24-1 and TRBJ2-2, with D perhaps matching TRBD1 (5 bases). CDR3 size: 16 residues. V shed 2 bases and J shed 4 bases, with 13 bases lying between them. Germline CDR1 and CDR2: KGHDR and SFDVKD. The CDR3 is CATSDSGATITGELFF. CDR3 coding DNA: TGTGCCACCAGTGATTCTGGGGCTACGATCACCGGGGAGCTGTTTTTT.